This is a list of T cell receptor beta chains from one sample in a study of T cell changes during pregnancy in multiple sclerosis. The repertoire was sequenced with immunoSEQ multiplex PCR; TCRdb's copy has only in-frame clones and lacks some. This table has some 59,000 clones, approximately 90% appearing once. This specimen consisted of peripheral blood, obtained in the first trimester of pregnancy. These receptors were collected from a female donor with multiple sclerosis, enrolled in a pregnancy study. CDR3s include the opening cysteine and the closing phenylalanine or tryptophan. D genes are given only for firm matches. Where a row states a size, it is once, few, many or the class of an expanded clone; other rows omit it.

d_gene: TRBD2
v_gene: TRBV11-2
abundance: .
j_gene: TRBJ2-3
CDR3nt: TGTGCCAGCAGCTTAGAGGCTAGCGGGAGCACAGATACGCAGTATTTT
CDR3aa: CASSLEASGSTDTQYF

d_gene: TRBD2
v_gene: TRBV28
abundance: .
j_gene: TRBJ2-4
CDR3nt: TGTGCCAGCAGGGAATCGGGACTAGCTACCGGTGGGGACATTCAGTACTTC
CDR3aa: CASRESGLATGGDIQYF

d_gene: .
v_gene: TRBV19
abundance: .
j_gene: TRBJ2-5
CDR3nt: TGTGCCAGTAGTATTGGAGGGGAAGGGCAAGAGACCCAGTACTTC
CDR3aa: CASSIGGEGQETQYF

d_gene: TRBD1
v_gene: TRBV30
abundance: .
j_gene: TRBJ1-2
CDR3nt: TGTGCCTGGAGTTTACAGGGGCACTATGGCTACACCTTC
CDR3aa: CAWSLQGHYGYTF

d_gene: TRBD1
v_gene: TRBV7-6
abundance: once
j_gene: TRBJ2-7
CDR3nt: TGTGCCAGCAGCTTAGGGGGGACAGGGGGCGAGCAGTACTTC
CDR3aa: CASSLGGTGGEQYF

d_gene: .
v_gene: TRBV2
abundance: .
j_gene: TRBJ2-7
CDR3nt: TGTGCCAGCAGTAACCGGGGGACGTCCTACGAGCAGTACTTC
CDR3aa: CASSNRGTSYEQYF

d_gene: .
v_gene: TRBV5-4
abundance: .
j_gene: TRBJ2-7
CDR3nt: TGTGCCAGCAGCCTAGCCCCGGGCGAGCAGTACTTC
CDR3aa: CASSLAPGEQYF

d_gene: TRBD1
v_gene: TRBV7-9
abundance: .
j_gene: TRBJ2-1
CDR3nt: TGTGCCAGCACCCGAGGGGGACAGGGGAAAAATGAGCAGTTCTTC
CDR3aa: CASTRGGQGKNEQFF

d_gene: TRBD1
v_gene: TRBV29-1
abundance: .
j_gene: TRBJ2-1
CDR3nt: TGCAGCGCGAGCCGGGACAGCACCTACAATGAGCAGTTCTTC
CDR3aa: CSASRDSTYNEQFF

d_gene: .
v_gene: TRBV4-3
abundance: .
j_gene: TRBJ2-4
CDR3nt: TGCGCCAGCAGCCAGGGAGGAGGCATTCAGTACTTC
CDR3aa: CASSQGGGIQYF

d_gene: TRBD2
v_gene: TRBV19
abundance: many
j_gene: TRBJ2-5
CDR3nt: TGTGCCAGTAGCCGGACTAGCGGGAGTCTTGAGACCCAGTACTTC
CDR3aa: CASSRTSGSLETQYF

d_gene: TRBD1
v_gene: TRBV7-9
abundance: .
j_gene: TRBJ2-7
CDR3nt: TGTGCCAGCAGCTCCCAATTGGGCCGCCGGGACAGACCCTACGAGCAGTACTTC
CDR3aa: CASSSQLGRRDRPYEQYF

d_gene: TRBD2
v_gene: TRBV2
abundance: .
j_gene: TRBJ2-3
CDR3nt: TGTGCCAGCGACCGGGACTATACCACAGATACGCAGTATTTT
CDR3aa: CASDRDYTTDTQYF

d_gene: TRBD1
v_gene: TRBV19
abundance: .
j_gene: TRBJ1-5
CDR3nt: TGTGCCAGTAGATCAGCCGGGACAGGGAATAGCAATCAGCCCCAGCATTTT
CDR3aa: CASRSAGTGNSNQPQHF

d_gene: TRBD1
v_gene: TRBV5-1
abundance: few
j_gene: TRBJ1-2
CDR3nt: TGCGCCAGCAGACTTGGACAGGGGAAAGGGGGCTACACCTTC
CDR3aa: CASRLGQGKGGYTF

d_gene: TRBD2
v_gene: TRBV6-1
abundance: .
j_gene: TRBJ2-5
CDR3nt: TGTGCCAGTTTACTAGCGGATCGCCCAGGGACCCAGTACTTC
CDR3aa: CASLLADRPGTQYF

d_gene: TRBD2
v_gene: TRBV9
abundance: .
j_gene: TRBJ2-3
CDR3nt: TGTGCCAGCAGCGGACTAGCGGGGGGGCAATCAGATACGCAGTATTTT
CDR3aa: CASSGLAGGQSDTQYF

d_gene: .
v_gene: TRBV28
abundance: .
j_gene: TRBJ1-3
CDR3nt: TGTGCCAGCAGAACAGGGAGTGTCGGAAACACCATATATTTT
CDR3aa: CASRTGSVGNTIYF

d_gene: TRBD1
v_gene: TRBV4-2
abundance: .
j_gene: TRBJ1-2
CDR3nt: TGTGCCAGCAGCCAAGAAGGAGGGGGCAGGGTTAACTATGGCTACACCTTC
CDR3aa: CASSQEGGGRVNYGYTF

d_gene: .
v_gene: TRBV6-5
abundance: .
j_gene: TRBJ1-2
CDR3nt: TGTGCCAGCAGTTACTCGGCGGGGTTCTATGGCTACACCTTC
CDR3aa: CASSYSAGFYGYTF

d_gene: .
v_gene: TRBV6-6
abundance: .
j_gene: TRBJ1-1
CDR3nt: TGTGCCAGCCAAGAAGACAGGAGCTCTAAAGCTTTCTTT
CDR3aa: CASQEDRSSKAFF

d_gene: .
v_gene: TRBV7-2
abundance: .
j_gene: TRBJ1-2
CDR3nt: TGTGCCAGCAGCCCCCCCTGGGGGGATCAAGGCTACACCTTC
CDR3aa: CASSPPWGDQGYTF

d_gene: TRBD1
v_gene: TRBV7-9
abundance: .
j_gene: TRBJ2-7
CDR3nt: TGTGCCAGCATCTATACGAAGCCCGGGACAGGGGACTACGAGCAGTACTTC
CDR3aa: CASIYTKPGTGDYEQYF

d_gene: .
v_gene: TRBV5-6
abundance: .
j_gene: TRBJ2-7
CDR3nt: TGTGCCAGCAGCCCGCCGGGAGCCTACGAGCAGTACTTC
CDR3aa: CASSPPGAYEQYF

d_gene: .
v_gene: TRBV30
abundance: few
j_gene: TRBJ1-2
CDR3nt: TGTGCCTGGACCTACGGAGGGAACTATGGCTACACCTTC
CDR3aa: CAWTYGGNYGYTF

d_gene: TRBD2
v_gene: TRBV7-9
abundance: .
j_gene: TRBJ2-4
CDR3nt: TGTGCCAGCAGCTTAGACGCGGGAGGCCTTCGGGGCAAAAACATTCAGTACTTC
CDR3aa: CASSLDAGGLRGKNIQYF

d_gene: .
v_gene: TRBV5-4
abundance: .
j_gene: TRBJ2-4
CDR3nt: TGTGCCAGCAGCTTCAAGACAAGGGGCTGGCCGGTCGCCAAAAACATTCAGTACTTC
CDR3aa: CASSFKTRGWPVAKNIQYF

d_gene: .
v_gene: TRBV7-3
abundance: .
j_gene: TRBJ2-3
CDR3nt: TGTGCCAGCAGCTTGGCTAGCACAGATACGCAGTATTTT
CDR3aa: CASSLASTDTQYF

d_gene: TRBD2
v_gene: TRBV7-9
abundance: .
j_gene: TRBJ2-7
CDR3nt: TGTGCCAGCAGCTCGATTAGCGGGAGCTTCCCCTACGAGCAGTACTTC
CDR3aa: CASSSISGSFPYEQYF

d_gene: TRBD2
v_gene: TRBV6-1
abundance: .
j_gene: TRBJ2-3
CDR3nt: TGTGCCAGCAGTGACGGACTAGCGGGAGGGCCTCAAAGCACAGATACGCAGTATTTT
CDR3aa: CASSDGLAGGPQSTDTQYF

d_gene: .
v_gene: TRBV5-1
abundance: .
j_gene: TRBJ2-3
CDR3nt: TGCGCCAGCAGCCTAAACACAGATACGCAGTATTTT
CDR3aa: CASSLNTDTQYF

d_gene: TRBD1
v_gene: TRBV18
abundance: .
j_gene: TRBJ2-7
CDR3nt: TGTGCCAGCTCAACTCTTGGGACAGGGGGCTTCGGGTTATCCTACGAGCAGTACTTC
CDR3aa: CASSTLGTGGFGLSYEQYF

d_gene: .
v_gene: TRBV4-2
abundance: few
j_gene: TRBJ2-3
CDR3nt: TGTGCCAGCAGCGAGACTAGTCCCTCTACAGATACGCAGTATTTT
CDR3aa: CASSETSPSTDTQYF

d_gene: .
v_gene: TRBV11-3
abundance: .
j_gene: TRBJ2-3
CDR3nt: TGTGCCAGCACCACCCACAGGGCCCCGGATACGCAGTATTTT
CDR3aa: CASTTHRAPDTQYF

d_gene: .
v_gene: TRBV27
abundance: .
j_gene: TRBJ1-6
CDR3nt: TGTGCCAGCAGTTCGCGGGTTAGCTCCTATAATTCACCCCTCCACTTT
CDR3aa: CASSSRVSSYNSPLHF

d_gene: TRBD2
v_gene: TRBV6-1
abundance: .
j_gene: TRBJ2-7
CDR3nt: TGTGCCAGCAGGGAAGCGGGGGGGGCCTACGAGCAGTACTTC
CDR3aa: CASREAGGAYEQYF

d_gene: TRBD2
v_gene: TRBV29-1
abundance: .
j_gene: TRBJ2-5
CDR3nt: TGCAGCGTCCAAAGACTAGCGGGGTGGCAAGAGACCCAGTACTTC
CDR3aa: CSVQRLAGWQETQYF

d_gene: TRBD2
v_gene: TRBV6-1
abundance: .
j_gene: TRBJ2-3
CDR3nt: TGTGCCAGCAGTGTCCTAGCGGCTAGCACAGATACGCAGTATTTT
CDR3aa: CASSVLAASTDTQYF

d_gene: .
v_gene: TRBV9
abundance: .
j_gene: TRBJ1-2
CDR3nt: TGTGCCAGCAGCGTAGGACAGACCTATGGCTACACCTTC
CDR3aa: CASSVGQTYGYTF

d_gene: .
v_gene: TRBV9
abundance: .
j_gene: TRBJ1-3
CDR3nt: TGTGCCAGCAGCCCAGGGAACTCTGGAAACACCATATATTTT
CDR3aa: CASSPGNSGNTIYF

d_gene: .
v_gene: TRBV4-3
abundance: .
j_gene: TRBJ1-4
CDR3nt: TGCGCCAGCAGCCAAAAATCTTCGACCGACAGAGTTAATGAAAAACTGTTTTTT
CDR3aa: CASSQKSSTDRVNEKLFF

d_gene: TRBD1
v_gene: TRBV5-1
abundance: .
j_gene: TRBJ1-5
CDR3nt: TGCGCCAGCAGCCCGGGACAGGGCGAGGGCAATCAGCCCCAGCATTTT
CDR3aa: CASSPGQGEGNQPQHF

d_gene: .
v_gene: TRBV23-1
abundance: .
j_gene: TRBJ1-2
CDR3nt: TGCGCCAGCACTCCGTCTCCGCTGGGGGCCTCTAACTATGGCTACACCTTC
CDR3aa: CASTPSPLGASNYGYTF

d_gene: TRBD1
v_gene: TRBV19
abundance: .
j_gene: TRBJ2-1
CDR3nt: TGTGCCAGTAGTGACCGGGACAGGGGTGTATATGAGCAGTTCTTC
CDR3aa: CASSDRDRGVYEQFF

d_gene: .
v_gene: TRBV7-3
abundance: once
j_gene: TRBJ2-3
CDR3nt: TGTGCCAGCAGCTTAAATGGAGCCCCAGATACGCAGTATTTT
CDR3aa: CASSLNGAPDTQYF

d_gene: .
v_gene: TRBV4-2
abundance: .
j_gene: TRBJ1-5
CDR3nt: TGTGCCAGCAGCCCTAGCGCGGGCACGAATCAGCCCCAGCATTTT
CDR3aa: CASSPSAGTNQPQHF

d_gene: TRBD1
v_gene: TRBV5-5
abundance: .
j_gene: TRBJ2-7
CDR3nt: TGTGCCAGCAGCTTTTGGACAGGGGGCGTCGAGCAGTACTTC
CDR3aa: CASSFWTGGVEQYF

d_gene: .
v_gene: TRBV18
abundance: .
j_gene: TRBJ2-5
CDR3nt: TGTGCCAGCTTCCGCGGGCGGCAAGAGACCCAGTACTTC
CDR3aa: CASFRGRQETQYF

d_gene: .
v_gene: TRBV30
abundance: .
j_gene: TRBJ2-3
CDR3nt: TGTGCCTGGAGTCGGGGAGATACGCAGTATTTT
CDR3aa: CAWSRGDTQYF

d_gene: .
v_gene: TRBV2
abundance: .
j_gene: TRBJ1-3
CDR3nt: TGTGCCAGCAGTACAAGAGGATACTCTGGAAACACCATATATTTT
CDR3aa: CASSTRGYSGNTIYF

d_gene: TRBD1
v_gene: TRBV6-1
abundance: few
j_gene: TRBJ2-7
CDR3nt: TGTGCCAGCAGCACGGGACAGGGGGCTCCTTGGGAGCAGTACTTC
CDR3aa: CASSTGQGAPWEQYF